Below, 6 T cell receptor beta chains from the same sample are listed, as sequenced in a study of graft-versus-host responses after intestinal transplantation. Sequencing used immunoSEQ multiplex PCR; TCRdb keeps in-frame clones, though not all of them. This repertoire shows 65,000 to 85,000 clones, about nine tenths found once; its top ten account for about 6.9%. Sequencing was performed on bone marrow, taken around 730 days after intestinal transplantation. The origin of the receptors is a human patient who received an intestinal transplant, so some T cells may come from the graft donor.

The chain links TRBV28 to TRBJ1-6; D may be TRBD1 (5 bases). Trimming took off 5 bases at V and 0 bases at J, with 11 bases between the two ends. Germline assignment: CDR1 MDHEN and CDR2 SYDVKM. The CDR3 is made up of 16 amino acids. Here the CDR3 reads CASSTGTASYNSPLHF. The CDR3 DNA is TGTGCCAGCAGTACCGGGACGGCCTCCTATAATTCACCCCTCCACTTT. Together with reference TRBV28 and TRBJ1-6, the CDR3 gives the full variable domain: DVKVTQSSRYLVKRTGEKVFLECVQDMDHENMFWYRQDPGLGLRLIYFSYDVKMKEKGDIPEGYSVSREKKERFSLILESASTNQTSMYLCASSTGTASYNSPLHFGNGTRLTVT.

The J gene is TRBJ2-2, the V gene TRBV7-3; D unresolved. Between the trimmed V and J ends, which lost 4 bases and 5 bases, there was a span of 11 bases. The CDR3 length is 14 residues. Germline V gene lookup returns CDR1 SGHTA and CDR2 FQGTGA. CDR3 nucleotides: TGTGCCAGCAGCTCCACCGGTCGTACCGGGGAGCTGTTTTTT. Translated: CASSSTGRTGELFF.

This clone was observed once. This chain links TRBV2 with TRBJ2-5, with D perhaps matching TRBD1 or TRBD2 (5 bases each). Germline CDR1 is SNHLY and CDR2 is FYNNEI. The CDR3 totals 15 residues. The V end was cut by 2 bases, the J end by 3 bases, with 13 bases between. The chain's CDR3 is CASSEIGAAEETQYF. In nucleotides, the CDR3 is TGTGCCAGCAGTGAAATCGGGGCTGCCGAAGAGACCCAGTACTTC.

This chain connects TRBV6-1 to TRBJ2-4; D is uncertain. Germline V CDR1 and CDR2: MNHNS, SASEGT. Trimming took 2 bases from V and 1 from J, leaving 18 bases between them. There are 18 residues in the CDR3. The CDR3 spells CASSESVGRVGAKNIQYF. The CDR3 coding sequence is TGTGCCAGCAGTGAAAGTGTGGGTCGGGTTGGGGCCAAAAACATTCAGTACTTC.

This chain links TRBV27 with TRBJ1-2; 9 bases agree with TRBD1. Germline V gene lookup returns CDR1 MNHEY and CDR2 SMNVEV (reference sequence). The CDR3 contains 19 residues. Trimming took 6 bases from V and 4 from J; bases not matched to a gene: 21. The DNA of the CDR3 is TGTGCCAGCAGCCGCATAGGGGGACAGGGTTTTACAAGTGGCTATGGCTACACCTTC. It codes for CASSRIGGQGFTSGYGYTF.

Remarks on this clone: At the DNA level, this CDR3 is encoded by other sequences in the same sample as well. The CDR3 DNA reads TGTGCCAGCAGCGAAAGGGCGGTTACTGAGCAGTTCTTC. Protein: CASSERAVTEQFF. The V and J genes are TRBV14 and TRBJ2-1; D gene unclear. V was trimmed by 5 bases and J by 9 bases, leaving 14 bases between them. Germline loops: CDR1 SGHDN, CDR2 FVKESK. CDR3 length equals 13 residues.